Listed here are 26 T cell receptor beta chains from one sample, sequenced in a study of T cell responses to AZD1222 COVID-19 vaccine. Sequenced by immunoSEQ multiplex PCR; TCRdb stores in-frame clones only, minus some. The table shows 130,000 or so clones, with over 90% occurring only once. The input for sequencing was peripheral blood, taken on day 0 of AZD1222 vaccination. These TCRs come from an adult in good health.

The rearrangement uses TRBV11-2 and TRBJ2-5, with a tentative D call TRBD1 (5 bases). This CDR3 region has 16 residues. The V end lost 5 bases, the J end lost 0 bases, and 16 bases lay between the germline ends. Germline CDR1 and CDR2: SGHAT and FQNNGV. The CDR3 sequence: CASSAPLTEYQETQYF. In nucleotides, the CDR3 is TGTGCCAGCAGCGCCCCCCTGACAGAGTACCAAGAGACCCAGTACTTC. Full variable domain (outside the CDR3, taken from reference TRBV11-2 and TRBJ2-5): EAGVAQSPRYKIIEKRQSVAFWCNPISGHATLYWYQQILGQGPKLLIQFQNNGVVDDSQLPKDRFSAERLKGVDSTLKIQPAKLEDSAVYLCASSAPLTEYQETQYFGPGTRLLVL.

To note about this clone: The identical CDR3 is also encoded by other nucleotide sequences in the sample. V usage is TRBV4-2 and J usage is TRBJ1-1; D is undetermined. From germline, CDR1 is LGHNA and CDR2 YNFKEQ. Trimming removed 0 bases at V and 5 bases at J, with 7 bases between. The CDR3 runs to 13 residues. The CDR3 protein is CASSQEGRTEAFF. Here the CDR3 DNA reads TGTGCCAGCAGCCAAGAGGGGAGGACTGAAGCTTTCTTT.

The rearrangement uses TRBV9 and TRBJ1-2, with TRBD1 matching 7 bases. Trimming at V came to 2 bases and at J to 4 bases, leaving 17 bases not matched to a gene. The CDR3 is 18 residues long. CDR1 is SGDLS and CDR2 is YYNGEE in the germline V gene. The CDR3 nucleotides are TGTGCCAGCAGCGTGGATCGGGACAGTGTCGGTCGCAGCTATGGCTACACCTTC. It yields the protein CASSVDRDSVGRSYGYTF.

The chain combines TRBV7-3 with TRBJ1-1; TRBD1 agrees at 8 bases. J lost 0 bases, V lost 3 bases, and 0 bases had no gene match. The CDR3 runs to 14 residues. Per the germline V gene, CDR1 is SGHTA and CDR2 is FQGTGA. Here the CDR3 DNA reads TGTGCCAGCAGCTTGACAGGGGTGAACACTGAAGCTTTCTTT. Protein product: CASSLTGVNTEAFF.

The CDR3 DNA reads TGTGCCAGCAGTTACTCGATCGGGACCCAGTACTTC. This sequence encodes CASSYSIGTQYF. The chain joins TRBV6-2 or TRBV6-3 to TRBJ2-5; D not certain. Germline assignment: CDR1 MNHEY and CDR2 SVGEGT. This CDR3 spans 12 amino acids. V lost 0 bases and J lost 7, with 6 bases in between.

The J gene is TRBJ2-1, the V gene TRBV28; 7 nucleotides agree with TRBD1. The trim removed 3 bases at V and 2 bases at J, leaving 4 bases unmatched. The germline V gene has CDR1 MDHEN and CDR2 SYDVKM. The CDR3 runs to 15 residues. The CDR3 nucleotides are TGTGCCAGCAGTTTCCCAGGGGGAACCTACAATGAGCAGTTCTTC. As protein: CASSFPGGTYNEQFF.

The CDR3 loop reads CSVETQGWGYTF. The CDR3 coding sequence is TGCAGCGTTGAAACACAGGGCTGGGGCTACACCTTC. The gene calls are TRBV29-1 and TRBJ1-2; D may be TRBD1 (6 bases). Germline V gene lookup returns CDR1 SQVTM and CDR2 ANQGSEA. The CDR3 sequence is 12 residues long. Deletions cut 2 bases from V and 8 bases from J, with 12 bases between.

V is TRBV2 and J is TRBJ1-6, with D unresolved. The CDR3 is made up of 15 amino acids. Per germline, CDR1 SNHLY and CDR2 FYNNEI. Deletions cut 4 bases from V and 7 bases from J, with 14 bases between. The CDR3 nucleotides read TGTGCCAGCAGTGGAGCGGTGGCCACGAATTCACCCCTCCACTTT. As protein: CASSGAVATNSPLHF. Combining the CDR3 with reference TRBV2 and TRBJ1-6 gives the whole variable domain EPEVTQTPSHQVTQMGQEVILRCVPISNHLYFYWYRQILGQKVEFLVSFYNNEISEKSEIFDDQFSVERPDGSNFTLKIRSTKLEDSAMYFCASSGAVATNSPLHFGNGTRLTVT.

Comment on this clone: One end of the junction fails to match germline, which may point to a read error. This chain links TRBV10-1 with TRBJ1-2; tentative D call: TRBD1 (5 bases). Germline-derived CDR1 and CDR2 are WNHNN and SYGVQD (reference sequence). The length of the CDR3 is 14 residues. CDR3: CARSPQGGAYGYTF. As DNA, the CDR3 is TGCGCCCGCAGCCCCCAGGGAGGGGCCTATGGCTACACCTTC.

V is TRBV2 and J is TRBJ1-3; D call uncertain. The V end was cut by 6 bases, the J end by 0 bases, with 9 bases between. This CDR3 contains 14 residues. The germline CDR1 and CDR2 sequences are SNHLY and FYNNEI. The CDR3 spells CASRINFSGNTIYF. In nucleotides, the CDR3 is TGTGCCAGCAGGATCAACTTCTCTGGAAACACCATATATTTT.

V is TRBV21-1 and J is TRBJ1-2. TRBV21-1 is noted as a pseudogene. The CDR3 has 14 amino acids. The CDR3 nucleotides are TGTGCCAGCAGCTTGCAAGGGTCGGTTTATGGCTACACCTTC. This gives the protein CASSLQGSVYGYTF.

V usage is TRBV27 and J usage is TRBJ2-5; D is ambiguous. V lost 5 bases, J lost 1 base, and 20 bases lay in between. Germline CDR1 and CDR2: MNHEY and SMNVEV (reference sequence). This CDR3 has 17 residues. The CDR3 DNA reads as TGTGCCAGCAGTCTCTCGGGCAGGTGGGATGCCCAAGAGACCCAGTACTTC. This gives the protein CASSLSGRWDAQETQYF.

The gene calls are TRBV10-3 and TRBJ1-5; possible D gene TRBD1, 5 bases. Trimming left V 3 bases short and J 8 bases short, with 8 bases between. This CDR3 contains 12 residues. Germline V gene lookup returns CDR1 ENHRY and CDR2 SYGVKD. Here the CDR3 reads CAISDRDKPQHF. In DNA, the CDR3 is TGTGCCATCAGTGACAGGGATAAGCCCCAGCATTTT.

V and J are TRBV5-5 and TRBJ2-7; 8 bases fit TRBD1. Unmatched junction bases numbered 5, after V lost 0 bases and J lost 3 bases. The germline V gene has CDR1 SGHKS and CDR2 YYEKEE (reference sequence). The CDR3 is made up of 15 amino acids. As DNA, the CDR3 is TGTGCCAGCAGCTTGGGTACAGGGGGTTACTACGAGCAGTACTTC. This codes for CASSLGTGGYYEQYF.

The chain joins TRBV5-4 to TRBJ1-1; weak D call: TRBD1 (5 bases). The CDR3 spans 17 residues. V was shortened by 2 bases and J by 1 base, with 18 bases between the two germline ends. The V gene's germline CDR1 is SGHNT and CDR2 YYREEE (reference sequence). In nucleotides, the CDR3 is TGTGCCAGCAGCTTTGATGGGGCAGGTTTTAGGAACACTGAAGCTTTCTTT. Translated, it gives CASSFDGAGFRNTEAFF.

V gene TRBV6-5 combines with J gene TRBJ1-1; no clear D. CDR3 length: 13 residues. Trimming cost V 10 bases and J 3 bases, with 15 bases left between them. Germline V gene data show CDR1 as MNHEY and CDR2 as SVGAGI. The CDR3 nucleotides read TGTGCCACTTTCAACCGGAGGGACACTGAAGCTTTCTTT. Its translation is CATFNRRDTEAFF.

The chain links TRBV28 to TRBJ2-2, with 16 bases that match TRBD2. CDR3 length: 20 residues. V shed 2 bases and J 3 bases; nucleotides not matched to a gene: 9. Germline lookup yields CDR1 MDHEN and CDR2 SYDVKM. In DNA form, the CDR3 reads TGTGCCAGCAGTTTACTGGGACTAGCGGGAGGGCCTACGTACACCGGGGAGCTGTTTTTT. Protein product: CASSLLGLAGGPTYTGELFF.

The CDR3 loop reads CASIDRGSEQYF. As DNA, the CDR3 is TGTGCCAGCATCGATAGGGGTTCCGAGCAGTACTTC. V usage is TRBV27 and J usage is TRBJ2-7, with D possibly TRBD1 on 5 matching bases. The CDR3 runs to 12 residues. V was trimmed by 7 bases and J by 6 bases, leaving 13 bases between them. Germline V gene sequence: CDR1 MNHEY, CDR2 SMNVEV (reference sequence).

Here the CDR3 reads CASSTTGGMKGYTF. Written as DNA, the CDR3 is TGTGCCAGCAGCACGACAGGGGGCATGAAGGGCTACACCTTC. This rearrangement joins TRBV5-8 to TRBJ1-2, with 10 bases aligning to TRBD1. CDR1 SGHTS and CDR2 YDEGEE come from the germline V gene. The CDR3 length is 14 residues. J was trimmed by 8 bases and V by 4 bases; bases with no gene match: 8.

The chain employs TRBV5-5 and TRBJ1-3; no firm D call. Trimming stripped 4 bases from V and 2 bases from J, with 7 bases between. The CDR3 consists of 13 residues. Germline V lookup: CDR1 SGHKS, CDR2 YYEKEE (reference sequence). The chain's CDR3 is CASSREAGNTIYF. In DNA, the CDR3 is TGTGCCAGCAGCCGGGAAGCTGGAAACACCATATATTTT.

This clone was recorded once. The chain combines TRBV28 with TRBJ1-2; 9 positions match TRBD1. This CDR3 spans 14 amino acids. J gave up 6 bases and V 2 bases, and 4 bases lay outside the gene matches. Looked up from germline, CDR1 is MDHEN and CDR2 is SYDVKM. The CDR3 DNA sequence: TGTGCCAGCAGTTTAGGGACAGGGTGGCATGGCTACACCTTC. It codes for CASSLGTGWHGYTF.

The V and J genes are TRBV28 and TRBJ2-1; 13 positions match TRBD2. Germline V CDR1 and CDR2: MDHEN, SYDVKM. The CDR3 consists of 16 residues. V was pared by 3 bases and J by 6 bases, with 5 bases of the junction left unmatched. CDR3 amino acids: CASSFQGLAGFNEQFF. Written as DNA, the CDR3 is TGTGCCAGCAGTTTCCAGGGACTAGCGGGATTCAATGAGCAGTTCTTC.

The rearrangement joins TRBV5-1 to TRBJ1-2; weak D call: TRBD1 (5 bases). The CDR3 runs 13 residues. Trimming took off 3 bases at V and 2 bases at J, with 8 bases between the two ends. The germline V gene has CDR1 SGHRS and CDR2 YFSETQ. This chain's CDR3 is CASSSDNNYGYTF. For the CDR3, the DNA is TGCGCCAGCAGCTCGGACAACAACTATGGCTACACCTTC.

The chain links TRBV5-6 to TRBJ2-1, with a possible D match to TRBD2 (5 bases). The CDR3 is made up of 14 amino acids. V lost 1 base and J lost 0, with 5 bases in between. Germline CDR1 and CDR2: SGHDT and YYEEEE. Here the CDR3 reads CASSLSGSYNEQFF. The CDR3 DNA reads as TGTGCCAGCAGCTTGAGCGGCTCCTACAATGAGCAGTTCTTC. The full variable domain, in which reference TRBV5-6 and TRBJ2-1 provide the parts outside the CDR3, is DAGVTQSPTHLIKTRGQQVTLRCSPKSGHDTVSWYQQALGQGPQFIFQYYEEEERQRGNFPDRFSGHQFPNYSSELNVNALLLGDSALYLCASSLSGSYNEQFFGPGTRLTVL.

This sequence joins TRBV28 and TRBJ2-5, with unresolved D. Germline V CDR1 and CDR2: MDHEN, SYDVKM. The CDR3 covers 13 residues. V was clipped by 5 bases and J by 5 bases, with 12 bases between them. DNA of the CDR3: TGTGCCAGCAGTCCATTCACCCAGGAGACCCAGTACTTC. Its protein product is CASSPFTQETQYF.

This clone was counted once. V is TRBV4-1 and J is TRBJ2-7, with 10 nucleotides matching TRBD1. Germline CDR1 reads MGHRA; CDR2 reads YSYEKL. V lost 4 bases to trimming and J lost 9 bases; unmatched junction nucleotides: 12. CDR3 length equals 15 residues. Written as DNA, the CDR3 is TGCGCCAGCAGCCGCACCGGGACAGGGGAACGTGGGCAGTACTTC. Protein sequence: CASSRTGTGERGQYF.